The T cell receptor beta chain under discussion was sequenced for a study of blood T cell repertoires in COVID-19. Across the study: The United States, Italy and Spain supplied acute and convalescent COVID-19 samples. Nucleic acid was either cDNA or gDNA, and it came from T cells, B-cell-depleted T cells, or PBMCs.

This clone was seen a few times. Methods used by the authors: Counts of nucleated cells, estimated from reference gene primer amplification, were obtained. The table came from immunoSEQ multiplex PCR; TCRdb's copy has only in-frame clones and leaves some out. D and trimming were read from the DNA, whereas the V and J calls and clone size are those reported in that table. The sample consists of some 180,000 clones, over 75% of them appearing once. Germline lookup yields CDR1 MNHEY and CDR2 SVGEGT. The CDR3 runs to 14 residues. The V gene lost 2 bases and the J gene lost 6 bases, with 11 bases spanning the gap.

The sample comprised peripheral blood. This chain uses TRBV6-2 or TRBV6-3 with TRBJ2-1; tentative D call: TRBD1 (6 bases). The source of this sequence is a woman aged 80 or over with active or convalescent COVID-19. DNA of the CDR3: TGTGCCAGCAGTTACCTCCAGGGGTCCAATGAGCAGTTCTTC. Translation: CASSYLQGSNEQFF.